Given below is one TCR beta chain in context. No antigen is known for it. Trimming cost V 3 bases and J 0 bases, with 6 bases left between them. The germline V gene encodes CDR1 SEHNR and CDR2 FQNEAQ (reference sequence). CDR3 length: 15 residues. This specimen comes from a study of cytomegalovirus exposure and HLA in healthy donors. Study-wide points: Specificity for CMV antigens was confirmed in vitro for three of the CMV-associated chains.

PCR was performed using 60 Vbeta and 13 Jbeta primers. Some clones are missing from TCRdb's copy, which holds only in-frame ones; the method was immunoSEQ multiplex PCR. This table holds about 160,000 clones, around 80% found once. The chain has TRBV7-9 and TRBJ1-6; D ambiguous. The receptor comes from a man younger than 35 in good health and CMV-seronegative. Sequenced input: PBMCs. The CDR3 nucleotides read TGTGCCAGCAGCTTTAAAGCCTCCTATAATTCACCCCTCCACTTT. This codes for CASSFKASYNSPLHF.